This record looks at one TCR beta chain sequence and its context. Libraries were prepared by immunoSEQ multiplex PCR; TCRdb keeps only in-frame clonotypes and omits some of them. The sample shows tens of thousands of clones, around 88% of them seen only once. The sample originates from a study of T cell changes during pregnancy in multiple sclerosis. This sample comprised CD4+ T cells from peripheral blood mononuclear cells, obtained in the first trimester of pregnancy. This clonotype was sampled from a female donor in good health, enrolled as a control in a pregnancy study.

As DNA, the CDR3 is TGCAGCGTTAGCGGGGGGGCCTACGGGGAGCTGTTTTTT. It specifies CSVSGGAYGELFF. The J gene is TRBJ2-2, the V gene TRBV29-1; 10 nucleotides agree with TRBD2. Germline V gene data show CDR1 as SQVTM and CDR2 as ANQGSEA. The CDR3 loop spans 13 amino acids. The V gene end was trimmed by 5 bases and the J gene end by 7 bases; junction bases not matched to a gene: 4.